These 11 T cell receptor beta chains originate from one sample sequenced in a study of T cell responses to AZD1222 COVID-19 vaccine. Libraries were prepared by immunoSEQ multiplex PCR; TCRdb keeps only in-frame clonotypes and omits some of them. The data hold roughly 80,000 clones, with approximately 87% observed a single time. The source was peripheral blood, collected on day 0 of MenACWY control vaccination. Receptors originate from an adult in good health.

This chain connects TRBV27 to TRBJ1-1; 7 nucleotides line up with TRBD1. Germline values: CDR1 MNHEY, CDR2 SMNVEV (reference sequence). Trimming cost V 7 bases and J 3 bases; bases outside gene matches: 5. This CDR3 contains 13 residues. The CDR3: CASKDRDHTEAFF. CDR3 coding DNA: TGTGCCAGCAAAGACAGGGATCACACTGAAGCTTTCTTT.

This chain joins TRBV27 and TRBJ2-3; D remains unclear. Germline V CDR1 and CDR2: MNHEY, SMNVEV (reference sequence). The CDR3 loop spans 15 amino acids. The V gene lost 7 bases and the J gene lost 0 bases, with 14 bases spanning the gap. In DNA form, the CDR3 reads TGTGCCAGCAAGGACCGAGCCTCTAGCACAGATACGCAGTATTTT. Its translation is CASKDRASSTDTQYF.

The V gene is TRBV28, the J gene TRBJ1-4; 9 bases fit TRBD1. This CDR3 contains 14 residues. V lost 3 bases, J lost 4 bases, and 0 bases stayed unmatched. From germline, CDR1 is MDHEN and CDR2 SYDVKM. CDR3 in amino acids: CASSLTGGNEKLFF. The CDR3 DNA reads TGTGCCAGCAGTTTGACAGGGGGTAATGAAAAACTGTTTTTT. The full variable domain, rest sourced from reference TRBV28 and TRBJ1-4, is DVKVTQSSRYLVKRTGEKVFLECVQDMDHENMFWYRQDPGLGLRLIYFSYDVKMKEKGDIPEGYSVSREKKERFSLILESASTNQTSMYLCASSLTGGNEKLFFGSGTQLSVL.

V gene TRBV15 combines with J gene TRBJ2-7; D is unclear. The V end lost 0 bases, the J end lost 0 bases, and 12 bases lay between the germline ends. The CDR3 spans 16 residues. The germline gives CDR1 LNHNV, CDR2 YYDKDF (reference sequence). The CDR3 region has the DNA TGTGCCACCAGCAGAGATCTGCCGGATAGCTCCTACGAGCAGTACTTC. The encoded protein is CATSRDLPDSSYEQYF. The whole variable domain, remainder taken from reference TRBV15 and TRBJ2-7, is DAMVIQNPRYQVTQFGKPVTLSCSQTLNHNVMYWYQQKSSQAPKLLFHYYDKDFNNEADTPDNFQSRRPNTSFCFLDIRSPGLGDTAMYLCATSRDLPDSSYEQYFGPGTRLTVT.

The chain is built from TRBV29-1 and TRBJ2-1; D gene unclear. The V end lost 3 bases, the J end lost 8 bases, and 14 bases lay between the germline ends. There are 13 residues in the CDR3. Per germline, CDR1 SQVTM and CDR2 ANQGSEA. This CDR3 reads CSVDGPFRDEQFF. As DNA, the CDR3 is TGCAGCGTTGACGGGCCCTTCCGGGATGAGCAGTTCTTC.

The chain links TRBV10-3 to TRBJ2-7; D not resolved. Germline V gene lookup returns CDR1 ENHRY and CDR2 SYGVKD. Between the trimmed V and J ends, which lost 0 bases and 2 bases, there was a span of 2 bases. The CDR3 is 12 amino acids. CDR3 sequence reads: CAISESAYEQYF. The CDR3 region has the DNA TGTGCCATCAGTGAGTCAGCCTACGAGCAGTACTTC.

The gene calls are TRBV7-2 and TRBJ1-1, with D unclear. There are 14 residues in the CDR3. Germline CDR1 and CDR2: SGHTA and FQGNSA. Trimming removed 0 bases from V and 3 bases from J, with 8 bases in between. CDR3 sequence (DNA): TGTGCCAGCAGCTTAGCACACAGCCACACTGAAGCTTTCTTT. This gives the protein CASSLAHSHTEAFF.

J is TRBJ1-1 and V is TRBV9; 7 positions agree with TRBD1. Trimming removed 0 bases from V and 6 bases from J; junction bases left unmatched: 11. Germline V gene data show CDR1 as SGDLS and CDR2 as YYNGEE. The CDR3 has 16 amino acids. CDR3 region: CASSVGIGQVLAEAFF. CDR3 nucleotide sequence: TGTGCCAGCAGCGTAGGTATAGGACAGGTTTTAGCTGAAGCTTTCTTT.

This clone was observed a single time. This rearrangement joins TRBV11-2 to TRBJ2-5; the match to TRBD2 covers 13 bases. The CDR3 consists of 16 residues. The germline gives CDR1 SGHAT, CDR2 FQNNGV. V dropped 2 bases and J dropped 5; count of bases not matched to a gene: 5. Here the CDR3 reads CASSLSELAGGETQYF. CDR3 sequence (DNA): TGTGCCAGCAGCTTATCTGAACTAGCGGGAGGGGAGACCCAGTACTTC.

The chain links TRBV2 to TRBJ2-7; TRBD2 agrees at 14 bases. The ends lost 11 bases at V and 6 bases at J; junction bases unmatched: 9. This CDR3 comprises 14 residues. Looked up from germline, CDR1 is SNHLY and CDR2 is FYNNEI. CDR3 sequence reads: CAAPGLAGEIEQYF. In DNA form, the CDR3 reads TGTGCCGCCCCGGGACTAGCGGGAGAAATCGAGCAGTACTTC.

The chain uses TRBV15 and TRBJ1-5; D might be TRBD1 (6 bases). Trimming took off 0 bases at V and 4 bases at J, with 16 bases between the two ends. The CDR3 spans 17 residues. Germline CDR1 LNHNV, CDR2 YYDKDF (reference sequence). The CDR3 loop reads CATSRDGGGRLNQPQHF. The CDR3 nucleotides read TGTGCCACCAGCAGAGATGGGGGGGGCAGGTTAAATCAGCCCCAGCATTTT.